The 4 T cell receptor beta chains listed next were all sequenced from one sample in a study of shared clonotypes between healthy human individuals. Clones were sequenced by immunoSEQ multiplex PCR, and TCRdb holds only the in-frame ones, with some missing. Among around 640,000 clones listed, roughly 95% were seen once. Terminally differentiated effector memory CD45RA+ cells were left out of the naive CD8 fraction, which was CD45RO-negative and positively selected for CCR7. Material for sequencing was naive CD8+ T cells sorted from blood. The origin of the receptors is a woman aged 30 to 39 in good health.

The chain joins TRBV2 to TRBJ2-2; no clear D. The CDR3 spans 13 residues. Germline values: CDR1 SNHLY, CDR2 FYNNEI. Deletions cut 6 bases from V and 1 base from J, with 6 bases between. The chain's CDR3 is CASSEQNTGELFF. The CDR3 nucleotides read TGTGCCAGCAGCGAACAGAACACCGGGGAGCTGTTTTTT.

The chain has TRBV28 and TRBJ1-1, with TRBD1 matching 9 bases. Germline-derived CDR1 and CDR2 are MDHEN and SYDVKM. V trimming: 5 bases; J trimming: 0 bases; junction bases outside the gene matches: 4. CDR3 length: 15 residues. The CDR3 sequence: CASSTGQGLNTEAFF. The CDR3 nucleotides read TGTGCCAGCAGTACGGGACAGGGCTTGAACACTGAAGCTTTCTTT.

V and J are TRBV2 and TRBJ2-5; D may be TRBD2 (6 bases). The tail of the sequence fits TRBJ2-7 better, so the J call may be wrong. The CDR3 is made up of 14 amino acids. Germline V lookup: CDR1 SNHLY, CDR2 FYNNEI. The CDR3 DNA reads as TGTGCCAGCAGTGAAATTGCGGGAACCTACGAGCAGTACTTC. Its translation: CASSEIAGTYEQYF.

V and J are TRBV6-4 and TRBJ2-1; possibly TRBD2 for D (7 bases). Germline V CDR1 and CDR2: MRHNA, SNTAGT. The CDR3 contains 16 residues. Trimming took 2 bases from V and 0 from J, leaving 11 bases between them. The CDR3 reads CASSDEGGSSYNEQFF. CDR3 nucleotides: TGTGCCAGCAGTGACGAGGGGGGGAGCTCCTACAATGAGCAGTTCTTC.